The 6 T cell receptor beta chains presented below share a single source sample, sequenced in a study of shared clonotypes between healthy human individuals. The data were produced by immunoSEQ multiplex PCR, yet TCRdb's version contains in-frame clones alone and is incomplete. The table records millions of clones, roughly 96% of them present only once. Sequencing input: naive CD4+ T cells sorted from blood. This sample's subset: CD45RA+ positively selected. These TCRs come from a man between 18 and 35 years old in good health.

The chain combines TRBV19 with TRBJ2-2; TRBD1 agrees at 8 bases. This CDR3 spans 15 amino acids. Trimming at V came to 4 bases and at J to 2 bases, leaving 3 bases not matched to a gene. CDR1 is LNHDA and CDR2 is SQIVND in the germline V gene (reference sequence). CDR3 loop: CASSKTGANTGELFF. The DNA for the CDR3 is TGTGCCAGTAGTAAGACAGGGGCAAACACCGGGGAGCTGTTTTTT.

Notes on this clone: The same CDR3 can be traced to other DNA sequences in this sample. J is TRBJ2-5 and V is TRBV18; D unresolved. Germline lookup yields CDR1 KGHSH and CDR2 LQKENI. There are 13 residues in the CDR3. The ends were cut back, 0 bases at V and 5 bases at J, with 7 bases in the middle. The CDR3 coding sequence is TGTGCCAGCTCACCACCGAATCAGGAGACCCAGTACTTC. This gives the protein CASSPPNQETQYF.

The chain carries TRBV30 and TRBJ1-1; D might be TRBD1 (5 bases). Germline-derived CDR1 and CDR2 are GTSNPN and SVGIG (reference sequence). Trimming removed 2 bases from V and 3 bases from J, with 10 bases in between. This CDR3 is 13 amino acids long. In DNA form, the CDR3 reads TGTGCCTGGAGTAGAGGGGCCGACACTGAAGCTTTCTTT. It specifies CAWSRGADTEAFF.

The V gene is TRBV10-3, the J gene TRBJ2-6; the D gene is possibly TRBD1 (7 bases). This CDR3 is 17 amino acids long. V was cut by 11 bases and J by 2 bases, with 22 bases left in between. Germline CDR1 is ENHRY and CDR2 is SYGVKD. CDR3 sequence (DNA): TGTGCCTCTCTCCCCTTTGGAGGGGGCACTGGGGCCAACGTCCTGACTTTC. Its translation: CASLPFGGGTGANVLTF.

The gene calls are TRBV7-8 and TRBJ1-5; 7 bases map to TRBD1. Germline assignment: CDR1 SGHVS and CDR2 FQNEAQ. This CDR3 spans 13 amino acids. Trimming removed 4 bases from V and 7 bases from J; junction bases left unmatched: 4. CDR3 protein: CASSSRQGQPQHF. CDR3 coding DNA: TGTGCCAGCAGCTCACGACAGGGACAGCCCCAGCATTTT.

This clone was detected only once. The chain joins TRBV6-1 to TRBJ1-5, with 10 nucleotides matching TRBD1. V lost 3 bases and J lost 6; bases outside the gene matches: 5. The CDR3 is 15 residues long. Germline CDR1 MNHNS, CDR2 SASEGT. CDR3 nucleotide sequence: TGTGCCAGCAGTGATATGACAGGGGGCGGTCAGCCCCAGCATTTT. Translated: CASSDMTGGGQPQHF.